This note documents a single TCR beta chain sequence. Treatment here: 15 to 20 received Ad26.COV2.S at low or high dose, single or two shots; a few received placebo; per-sample allocation not given. Samples analyzed were those drawn on day 63 after the first vaccine or placebo injection. Here immunoSEQ multiplex PCR was the method, and the copy in TCRdb shows in-frame clones only, minus some. The sample shows about 680,000 clones, about 89% of them seen only once. This entry is derived from a study of Ad26.COV2.S vaccination and SARS-CoV-2 variants. This clonotype was sampled from a person between 18 and 60 years old who received the Ad26.COV2.S COVID-19 vaccine or a placebo. The sample in question was peripheral blood, obtained in a trial of Ad26.COV2.S vaccine versus placebo.

The CDR3 region has the DNA TGTGCCCGGGGCGGGACCACAGATACGCAGTATTTT. Translated, it gives CARGGTTDTQYF. This rearrangement joins TRBV30 to TRBJ2-3, with D tentatively TRBD2 (6 bases). With 8 bases removed from V and 2 bases from J, the gap between germline ends came to 11 bases. The CDR3 has 12 amino acids. CDR1 is GTSNPN and CDR2 is SVGIG in the germline V gene (reference sequence).